Below, 7 T cell receptor beta chains from the same sample are listed, as sequenced in a study of blood T cell repertoires in COVID-19. Clones were read by immunoSEQ multiplex PCR, and TCRdb kept only the in-frame ones, dropping some. The repertoire has approximately 400,000 clones, 87% of them found once; the top ten carry approximately 1.3%. The sequenced sample consisted of PBMCs or T cells enriched from blood (not recorded which). The origin of the receptors is a man aged 25-45 years who had recovered from COVID-19.

The V and J genes are TRBV29-1 and TRBJ1-2; TRBD1 matches 7 bases. With V trimmed by 7 bases and J by 7 bases, 6 bases remained unmatched. Per germline, CDR1 SQVTM and CDR2 ANQGSEA. The CDR3 loop spans 11 amino acids. The CDR3 bases are TGCAGCGGCTGGGACAGCGGTGGCTACACCTTC. Amino acids: CSGWDSGGYTF.

The chain has TRBV30 and TRBJ1-1, with a tentative D call TRBD1 (6 bases). Germline CDR1 and CDR2: GTSNPN and SVGIG (reference sequence). The CDR3 is 12 amino acids. Trimming took 5 bases from V and 1 from J, leaving 8 bases between them. Here the CDR3 reads CAWDRSNTEAFF. The CDR3 nucleotides read TGTGCCTGGGACAGGTCGAACACTGAAGCTTTCTTT.

This chain connects TRBV13 to TRBJ2-7, with TRBD1 matching 8 bases. J lost 4 bases, V lost 2 bases, and 7 bases had no gene match. Germline CDR1 is PRHDT and CDR2 is FYEKMQ (reference sequence). CDR3 length: 15 residues. CDR3 nucleotides: TGTGCCAGCAGCTTAACCGGGACAGGCACGTACGAGCAGTACTTC. It is translated as CASSLTGTGTYEQYF.

This clone appeared a few times. The J gene is TRBJ1-3, the V gene TRBV5-1; D ambiguous. CDR3 length equals 13 residues. CDR1 is SGHRS and CDR2 is YFSETQ in the germline V gene. V lost 4 bases and J 4 bases, leaving 9 bases between the germline ends. The CDR3 region is CASSPGGGNTIYF. CDR3 nucleotides: TGCGCCAGCAGCCCTGGAGGGGGAAACACCATATATTTT. The variable domain in full, completed from reference TRBV5-1 and TRBJ1-3, reads KAGVTQTPRYLIKTRGQQVTLSCSPISGHRSVSWYQQTPGQGLQFLFEYFSETQRNKGNFPGRFSGRQFSNSRSEMNVSTLELGDSALYLCASSPGGGNTIYFGEGSWLTVV.

This clone appeared a few times. The chain couples TRBV5-1 to TRBJ2-7; D is possibly TRBD2 (5 bases). The CDR3 covers 14 residues. The germline V and J ends were trimmed by 0 bases and 5 bases, with 12 bases remaining between them. CDR1 is SGHRS and CDR2 is YFSETQ in the germline V gene. CDR3 sequence: CASSLVSGVDEQYF. The CDR3, as DNA: TGCGCCAGCAGCTTGGTATCCGGGGTCGACGAGCAGTACTTC.

The chain has TRBV6-1 and TRBJ2-7; 8 bases match TRBD1. In germline, CDR1 is MNHNS, CDR2 SASEGT. The junction had 5 bases not matched to a gene; V was cut back by 3 bases and J by 4 bases. The CDR3 sequence is 14 residues long. The CDR3 bases are TGTGCCAGCAGTGATCAGGGGGCTTTATACGAGCAGTACTTC. Translating it yields CASSDQGALYEQYF.

The chain recombines TRBV19 with TRBJ1-2; 12 bases agree with TRBD1. Germline CDR1 LNHDA, CDR2 SQIVND (reference sequence). Losses at the gene ends were 3 bases for V and 6 bases for J; bases not matched to a gene: 14. The CDR3 is made up of 18 amino acids. The CDR3 reads CASSIFRDRGPRSHGYTF. CDR3 coding DNA: TGTGCCAGTAGTATTTTTAGGGACAGGGGGCCAAGAAGTCATGGCTACACCTTC.